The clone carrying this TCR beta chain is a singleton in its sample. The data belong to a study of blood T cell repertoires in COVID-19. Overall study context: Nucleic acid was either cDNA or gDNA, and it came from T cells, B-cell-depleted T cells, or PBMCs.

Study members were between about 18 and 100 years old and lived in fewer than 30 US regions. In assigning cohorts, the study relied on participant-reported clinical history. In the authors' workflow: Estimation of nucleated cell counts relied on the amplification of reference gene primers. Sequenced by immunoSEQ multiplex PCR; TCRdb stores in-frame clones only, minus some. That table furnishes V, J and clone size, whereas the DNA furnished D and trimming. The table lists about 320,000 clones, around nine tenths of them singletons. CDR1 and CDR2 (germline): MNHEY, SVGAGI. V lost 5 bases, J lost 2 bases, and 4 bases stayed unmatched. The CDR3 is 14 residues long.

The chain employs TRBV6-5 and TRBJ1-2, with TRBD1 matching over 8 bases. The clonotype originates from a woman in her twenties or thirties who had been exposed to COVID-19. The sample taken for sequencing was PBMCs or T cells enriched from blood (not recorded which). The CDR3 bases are TGTGCCAGCAGTAAGACAGGGGCGAACTATGGCTACACCTTC. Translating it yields CASSKTGANYGYTF.